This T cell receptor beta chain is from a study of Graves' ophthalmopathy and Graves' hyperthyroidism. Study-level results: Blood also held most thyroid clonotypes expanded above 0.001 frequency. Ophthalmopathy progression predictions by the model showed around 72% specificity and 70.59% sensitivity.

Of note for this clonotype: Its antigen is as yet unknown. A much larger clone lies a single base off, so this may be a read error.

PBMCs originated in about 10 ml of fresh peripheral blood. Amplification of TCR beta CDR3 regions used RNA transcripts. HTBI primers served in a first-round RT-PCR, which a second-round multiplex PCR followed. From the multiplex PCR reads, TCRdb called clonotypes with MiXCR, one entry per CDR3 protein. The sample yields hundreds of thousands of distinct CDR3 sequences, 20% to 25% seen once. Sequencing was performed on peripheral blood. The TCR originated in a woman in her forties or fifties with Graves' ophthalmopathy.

In DNA form, the CDR3 reads TGCAGTGCTAGAGACCACTTGGGCATAAAAGAGACCCAGTACTTC. Translation: CSARDHLGIKETQYF. This chain connects TRBV20-1 to TRBJ2-5; D gene uncertain. Germline CDR1 is DFQATT and CDR2 is SNEGSKA (reference sequence). The CDR3 covers 15 residues. Between the trimmed V and J ends, which lost 0 bases and 3 bases, there was a span of 14 bases.